This passage covers 8 T cell receptor beta chains from one sample sequenced in a study of OX40 agonist ivuxolimab in advanced cancers. Sequencing used immunoSEQ multiplex PCR; TCRdb keeps in-frame clones, though not all of them. This sample carries tens of thousands of clones, around 94% of them seen once, and the ten largest clones take roughly 14%. The specimen comprised CD4+ or CD8+ T cells sorted from blood, sampled in a trial of the OX40 agonist ivuxolimab. These receptor sequences come from an adult with an advanced solid tumor such as melanoma, head and neck, liver or kidney cancer.

This chain uses TRBV27 with TRBJ1-5; 7 nucleotides match TRBD1. CDR1 is MNHEY and CDR2 is SMNVEV in the germline V gene (reference sequence). V lost 2 bases to trimming and J lost 6 bases; unmatched junction nucleotides: 4. This CDR3 has 14 amino acids. Here the CDR3 reads CASSLQGGGQPQHF. The CDR3 DNA reads as TGTGCCAGCAGTTTACAGGGGGGCGGTCAGCCCCAGCATTTT.

The V and J genes are TRBV5-1 and TRBJ2-7, with 10 bases lining up with TRBD1. V lost 0 bases and J lost 1; bases outside the gene matches: 7. Germline loops: CDR1 SGHRS, CDR2 YFSETQ. The CDR3 is made up of 17 amino acids. The CDR3 DNA reads as TGCGCCAGCAGCTTGGATTTGCGGGACAGGGGATCCTACGAGCAGTACTTC. Its translation: CASSLDLRDRGSYEQYF.

V gene TRBV25-1 combines with J gene TRBJ2-3, with a tentative D call TRBD1 (6 bases). The CDR3 contains 18 residues. V gave up 1 base and J gave up 0 bases, with 17 bases separating them. The germline gives CDR1 MGHDK, CDR2 SYGVNS. The CDR3 loop is CASSELSGDIGSTDTQYF. For the CDR3, the DNA is TGTGCCAGCAGTGAATTAAGTGGGGACATCGGTAGCACAGATACGCAGTATTTT.

The chain's CDR3 is CASSHNRNMNTEAFF. CDR3 coding DNA: TGTGCCAGCAGTCATAACAGGAACATGAACACTGAAGCTTTCTTT. The chain recombines TRBV2 with TRBJ1-1; D possibly corresponds to TRBD1 (5 bases). The CDR3 is 15 amino acids. V was pared by 5 bases and J by 0 bases, with 13 bases between. Germline loops: CDR1 SNHLY, CDR2 FYNNEI.

The chain carries TRBV9 and TRBJ2-7; D may be TRBD2 (5 bases). The germline V gene encodes CDR1 SGDLS and CDR2 YYNGEE. Trimming removed 0 bases at V and 0 bases at J, with 10 bases between. This CDR3 comprises 15 residues. The CDR3 region is CASSVANGISYEQYF. The CDR3 nucleotides read TGTGCCAGCAGCGTAGCGAACGGGATCTCCTACGAGCAGTACTTC. Complete variable domain (other parts from reference TRBV9 and TRBJ2-7): DSGVTQTPKHLITATGQRVTLRCSPRSGDLSVYWYQQSLDQGLQFLIQYYNGEERAKGNILERFSAQQFPDLHSELNLSSLELGDSALYFCASSVANGISYEQYFGPGTRLTVT.

The chain carries TRBV6-5 and TRBJ1-1, with D uncertain. The germline V gene has CDR1 MNHEY and CDR2 SVGAGI. V was shortened by 3 bases and J by 10 bases, with 18 bases between the two germline ends. CDR3 size: 14 residues. DNA of the CDR3: TGTGCCAGCAGTTATAACCCCGAAGGGTCGGGAGCTTTCTTT. It yields the protein CASSYNPEGSGAFF.

The genes are TRBV4-2 and TRBJ2-3; D is possibly TRBD1 (5 bases). This CDR3 is 16 amino acids long. Trimming left V 2 bases short and J 2 bases short, with 14 bases between. Per germline, CDR1 LGHNA and CDR2 YNFKEQ. CDR3 residues: CASSQQQGRDTDTQYF. The CDR3, as DNA: TGTGCCAGCAGCCAACAGCAGGGCCGAGACACAGATACGCAGTATTTT.

CDR3 loop: CASSQSRGVSWYGYTF. The CDR3 DNA is TGCGCCAGCAGTCAATCCCGGGGGGTCTCGTGGTATGGCTACACCTTC. This chain joins TRBV23-1 and TRBJ1-2; D might be TRBD1 (5 bases). TRBV23-1 belongs to the ORF category, with a function that is uncertain. The V end lost 0 bases, the J end lost 5 bases, and 16 bases lay between the germline ends. The CDR3 spans 16 residues.